Presented here are 29 T cell receptor beta chains from one specimen sequenced in a study of cytomegalovirus exposure and HLA in healthy donors. Profiling relied on immunoSEQ multiplex PCR, and the TCRdb table lists in-frame clones only, not all of them. Counted here are about 120,000 clones, 85% to 90% occurring once; the ten biggest clones make up about 2%. Sequencing was performed on PBMCs. Receptor source: a woman between 25 and 40 years old in good health and CMV-seronegative.

The rearrangement links TRBV20-1 to TRBJ2-1; D is possibly TRBD1 (6 bases). This CDR3 has 11 amino acids. Looked up from germline, CDR1 is DFQATT and CDR2 is SNEGSKA (reference sequence). Trimming removed 1 base at V and 12 bases at J, with 10 bases between. CDR3 in amino acids: CSARAGDVQFF. DNA for the CDR3: TGCAGTGCTAGAGCAGGGGATGTGCAGTTCTTC.

This clone came up many times. The chain joins TRBV2 to TRBJ1-3, with TRBD1 as a possible D gene (5 bases). This CDR3 comprises 15 residues. V was trimmed by 7 bases and J by 4 bases, leaving 17 bases between them. The V gene's germline CDR1 is SNHLY and CDR2 FYNNEI. This chain's CDR3 is CASIDRYLRGNTIYF. The CDR3 region has the DNA TGTGCCAGCATAGACAGATATCTGAGGGGAAACACCATATATTTT.

The chain combines TRBV7-9 with TRBJ2-3; 9 nucleotides line up with TRBD1. The J segment lost 6 bases and the V segment lost 8 bases, leaving 9 bases of the junction unmatched. Germline V CDR1 and CDR2: SEHNR, FQNEAQ (reference sequence). This CDR3 spans 14 amino acids. CDR3 DNA: TGTGCCAGCTCTGGGGACAGGGCGGCGGATACGCAGTATTTT. This codes for CASSGDRAADTQYF.

The chain joins TRBV29-1 to TRBJ1-1; 9 bases are shared with TRBD1. Trimming cost V 1 base and J 4 bases; bases outside gene matches: 4. The CDR3 runs 14 residues. Germline V CDR1 and CDR2: SQVTM, ANQGSEA. The CDR3 DNA sequence: TGCAGCGTTGAAGTAAAACAGGGGGCCACTGAAGCTTTCTTT. Translated: CSVEVKQGATEAFF.

The chain joins TRBV7-8 to TRBJ1-1; a possible D gene is TRBD1 (6 bases). Germline loops: CDR1 SGHVS, CDR2 FQNEAQ. V was cut by 2 bases and J by 3 bases, with 16 bases left in between. The CDR3 consists of 16 residues. The DNA for the CDR3 is TGTGCCAGCAGCTTACGGACAGTCTGGTCGGACACTGAAGCTTTCTTT. Translated: CASSLRTVWSDTEAFF. The full variable domain, with the rest looked up from reference TRBV7-8 and TRBJ1-1, is GAGVSQSPRYKVAKRGQDVALRCDPISGHVSLFWYQQALGQGPEFLTYFQNEAQLDKSGLPSDRFFAERPEGSVSTLKIQRTQQEDSAVYLCASSLRTVWSDTEAFFGQGTRLTVV.

The chain is built from TRBV6-5 and TRBJ2-2, with TRBD2 matching 9 bases. Looked up from germline, CDR1 is MNHEY and CDR2 is SVGAGI. With V trimmed by 7 bases and J by 7 bases, 10 bases remained unmatched. The CDR3 sequence is 15 residues long. CDR3 bases: TGTGCCAGCATCCGGAGCGGGGGGCAGGGCGGGGAGCTGTTTTTT. It encodes CASIRSGGQGGELFF.

The sample holds a few counts of this clone. The gene calls are TRBV5-1 and TRBJ1-2, with D possibly TRBD1 on 6 matching bases. Germline CDR1 reads SGHRS; CDR2 reads YFSETQ. The length of the CDR3 is 15 residues. V shed 4 bases and J shed 6 bases, with 19 bases lying between them. CDR3 sequence: CASSPWTASGDGYTF. CDR3 DNA: TGCGCCAGCAGCCCCTGGACAGCCTCAGGCGATGGCTACACCTTC.

This clone was recorded once. The chain links TRBV30 to TRBJ1-2; D remains ambiguous. V lost 3 bases and J 6 bases, leaving 17 bases between the germline ends. The CDR3 sequence is 14 residues long. Germline V gene lookup returns CDR1 GTSNPN and CDR2 SVGIG (reference sequence). The CDR3 loop reads CAWSPTRRGDGYTF. The DNA of the CDR3 is TGTGCCTGGAGCCCGACGCGGAGAGGAGATGGCTACACCTTC.

The chain is built from TRBV14 and TRBJ2-5; D ambiguous. CDR3 length: 16 residues. Germline V CDR1 and CDR2: SGHDN, FVKESK. Trimming removed 0 bases from V and 8 bases from J, with 19 bases in between. CDR3 region: CASSQDDVRRGVTQYF. Here the CDR3 DNA reads TGTGCCAGCAGCCAAGATGATGTGCGACGCGGTGTTACCCAGTACTTC.

This rearrangement joins TRBV10-1 to TRBJ2-5; unclear D gene. The V end lost 6 bases, the J end lost 4 bases, and 12 bases lay between the germline ends. The germline CDR1 and CDR2 sequences are WNHNN and SYGVQD (reference sequence). This CDR3 region has 13 residues. CDR3 sequence reads: CASSQDPRETQYF. The CDR3 DNA reads TGCGCCAGCAGCCAGGATCCGAGAGAGACCCAGTACTTC.

The genes are TRBV9 and TRBJ1-1, with D unclear. Between the trimmed V and J ends, which lost 0 bases and 5 bases, there was a span of 11 bases. CDR1 is SGDLS and CDR2 is YYNGEE in the germline V gene. The CDR3 runs to 14 residues. CDR3 bases: TGTGCCAGCAGCGTAGCTACCGGGAGGACTGAAGCTTTCTTT. This codes for CASSVATGRTEAFF. The entire variable domain, with the rest obtained from reference TRBV9 and TRBJ1-1, is as follows: DSGVTQTPKHLITATGQRVTLRCSPRSGDLSVYWYQQSLDQGLQFLIQYYNGEERAKGNILERFSAQQFPDLHSELNLSSLELGDSALYFCASSVATGRTEAFFGQGTRLTVV.

The chain recombines TRBV5-6 with TRBJ1-5; D gene unclear. The CDR3 totals 12 residues. The germline gives CDR1 SGHDT, CDR2 YYEEEE. The V end was cut by 2 bases, the J end by 4 bases, with 4 bases between. CDR3: CASSFRNQPQHF. DNA of the CDR3: TGTGCCAGCAGCTTCAGGAATCAGCCCCAGCATTTT. Full variable domain (outside the CDR3, taken from reference TRBV5-6 and TRBJ1-5): DAGVTQSPTHLIKTRGQQVTLRCSPKSGHDTVSWYQQALGQGPQFIFQYYEEEERQRGNFPDRFSGHQFPNYSSELNVNALLLGDSALYLCASSFRNQPQHFGDGTRLSIL.

The chain has TRBV19 and TRBJ2-5; 13 bases are a match to TRBD2. The length of the CDR3 is 13 residues. Germline loops: CDR1 LNHDA, CDR2 SQIVND (reference sequence). The ends lost 10 bases at V and 4 bases at J; junction bases unmatched: 3. Here the CDR3 reads CATLAGGRETQYF. The DNA for the CDR3 is TGTGCCACACTAGCGGGGGGGCGAGAGACCCAGTACTTC.

The chain is built from TRBV5-1 and TRBJ2-3; perhaps TRBD2 as D (6 bases). The germline V gene encodes CDR1 SGHRS and CDR2 YFSETQ. CDR3 size: 15 residues. Deletions cut 4 bases from V and 0 bases from J, with 12 bases between. The CDR3 sequence is CASSRAGLSTDTQYF. In DNA form, the CDR3 reads TGCGCCAGCAGCCGTGCGGGGCTTAGCACAGATACGCAGTATTTT.

Here the CDR3 DNA reads TGTGCCAGCAGTTCGTGGAGCGGGGGGGCCGTTAGTGCCACCGGGGAGCTGTTTTTT. Residues: CASSSWSGGAVSATGELFF. The chain employs TRBV27 and TRBJ2-2; TRBD2 matches at 10 bases. Looked up from germline, CDR1 is MNHEY and CDR2 is SMNVEV (reference sequence). The CDR3 sequence is 19 residues long. The J segment lost 4 bases and the V segment lost 4 bases, leaving 15 bases of the junction unmatched.

The chain couples TRBV13 to TRBJ1-1; unclear D gene. Trimming stripped 5 bases from V and 1 base from J, with 14 bases between. Germline V gene lookup returns CDR1 PRHDT and CDR2 FYEKMQ (reference sequence). The CDR3 runs 15 residues. DNA for the CDR3: TGTGCCAGCAGCCCCTCCCTCCCCAGGAACACTGAAGCTTTCTTT. Translation: CASSPSLPRNTEAFF.

This clone appeared a single time. The chain joins TRBV11-2 to TRBJ2-2; the D gene is possibly TRBD2 (5 bases). The CDR3 spans 15 residues. The V end lost 1 base, the J end lost 4 bases, and 10 bases lay between the germline ends. The germline V gene has CDR1 SGHAT and CDR2 FQNNGV. The CDR3 loop reads CASSLGIGSTGELFF. In DNA, the CDR3 is TGTGCCAGCAGCTTAGGCATTGGGAGCACCGGGGAGCTGTTTTTT.

The gene calls are TRBV5-1 and TRBJ2-1; 8 nucleotides match TRBD2. The V and J ends lost 0 bases and 2 bases, in that order; junction bases with no gene match: 1. The CDR3 has 15 residues. Germline-derived CDR1 and CDR2 are SGHRS and YFSETQ. Here the CDR3 reads CASSLEAGAYNEQFF. Here the CDR3 DNA reads TGCGCCAGCAGCTTGGAAGCGGGAGCCTACAATGAGCAGTTCTTC.

This clone has only one observation. V is TRBV13 and J is TRBJ2-1, with D possibly TRBD1 on 5 matching bases. The CDR3 runs 13 residues. CDR1 and CDR2 from the germline V gene are PRHDT and FYEKMQ (reference sequence). The germline V and J ends were trimmed by 5 bases and 14 bases, with 19 bases remaining between them. The CDR3 DNA follows: TGTGCCAGCAGCCCCCCAGGGTCGGTTGGGGAGTTCTTC. The encoded protein is CASSPPGSVGEFF.

The CDR3 sequence is CASIQKRRGTSHEQYF. CDR3 DNA sequence: TGTGCCAGCATCCAAAAGCGGCGGGGGACCTCCCACGAGCAGTACTTC. The J gene is TRBJ2-7, the V gene TRBV21-1; the table's D call, TRBD2, has no DNA check behind it. TRBV21-1 is listed as a pseudogene. The length of the CDR3 is 16 residues.

This clone was counted only a few times. The chain couples TRBV27 to TRBJ1-5; D perhaps matches TRBD1 (5 bases). The CDR3 consists of 13 residues. Trimming pared 0 bases from V and 6 bases from J, leaving 6 bases between. Germline CDR1 and CDR2: MNHEY and SMNVEV (reference sequence). The CDR3 loop is CASSLSGVQPQHF. The CDR3, as DNA: TGTGCCAGCAGTTTATCAGGGGTTCAGCCCCAGCATTTT.

A single count supports this clone. The rearrangement joins TRBV7-8 to TRBJ2-1, with D tentatively TRBD2 (6 bases). V shed 5 bases and J shed 8 bases, with 13 bases lying between them. The CDR3 is 13 amino acids. CDR1 and CDR2 from the germline V gene are SGHVS and FQNEAQ. CDR3 loop: CASSTRIADEQFF. The CDR3 DNA reads TGTGCCAGCAGCACCCGTATAGCGGATGAGCAGTTCTTC.

The chain has TRBV5-4 and TRBJ1-2; TRBD1 matches at 7 bases. J gave up 3 bases and V 0 bases, and 8 bases lay outside the gene matches. This CDR3 contains 16 residues. From germline, CDR1 is SGHNT and CDR2 YYREEE (reference sequence). The CDR3 loop is CASSLGRTGQYYGYTF. CDR3 coding DNA: TGTGCCAGCAGCTTGGGACGGACGGGACAGTACTATGGCTACACCTTC.

V is TRBV7-2 and J is TRBJ1-6; D not certain. Germline V CDR1 and CDR2: SGHTA, FQGNSA. The CDR3 has 16 amino acids. Between the trimmed V and J ends, which lost 4 bases and 0 bases, there was a span of 10 bases. The CDR3 sequence: CASSSFTRSYNSPLHF. The CDR3 DNA reads TGTGCCAGCAGCTCTTTCACGCGCTCCTATAATTCACCCCTCCACTTT.

The chain employs TRBV7-6 and TRBJ2-2; D remains ambiguous. The germline gives CDR1 SGHVS, CDR2 FNYEAQ. CDR3 length: 13 residues. V lost 5 bases to trimming and J lost 4 bases, with 8 bases between them. The CDR3 sequence is CASSPLRTGELFF. The CDR3 DNA reads as TGTGCCAGCAGCCCACTCCGCACCGGGGAGCTGTTTTTT.

The genes are TRBV5-8 and TRBJ2-7, with TRBD1 as a possible D gene (7 bases). Germline V gene sequence: CDR1 SGHTS, CDR2 YDEGEE. This CDR3 spans 15 amino acids. Trimming cost V 0 bases and J 2 bases, with 12 bases left between them. CDR3: CASSLAAGGTYEQYF. In DNA, the CDR3 is TGTGCCAGCAGCTTGGCCGCAGGGGGGACCTACGAGCAGTACTTC.

The V call is TRBV14, the J call TRBJ2-2, with a possible D match to TRBD1 (5 bases). CDR3 length equals 17 residues. CDR1 and CDR2 (germline): SGHDN, FVKESK. V dropped 3 bases and J dropped 4 bases, with 18 bases sitting between them. The DNA for the CDR3 is TGTGCCAGCAGCCACCAACCCCCAGGGCTGGGCACCGGGGAGCTGTTTTTT. It specifies CASSHQPPGLGTGELFF.

V is TRBV13 and J is TRBJ1-4; D is uncertain. V was pared by 4 bases and J by 0 bases, with 12 bases between. The length of the CDR3 is 16 residues. Per the germline V gene, CDR1 is PRHDT and CDR2 is FYEKMQ (reference sequence). This chain's CDR3 is CASSSRQTSTNEKLFF. The CDR3 DNA is TGTGCCAGCAGCTCCCGGCAGACTTCAACTAATGAAAAACTGTTTTTT.

The chain couples TRBV29-1 to TRBJ1-1; 8 bases agree with TRBD1. The V gene end was trimmed by 5 bases and the J gene end by 8 bases; junction bases not matched to a gene: 4. Germline assignment: CDR1 SQVTM and CDR2 ANQGSEA. The CDR3 runs to 11 residues. The CDR3 DNA follows: TGCAGCGTTCTACAGGGGGGGGAAGCTTTCTTT. Its translation: CSVLQGGEAFF.